One and the same sample provided the 12 T cell receptor beta chains below, sequenced in a study of regulatory T cells in long-lasting Graves disease. Investigators prepared the TCR beta libraries by applying iRepertoire HTBI primers and Arm-PCR of CDR3 regions. TCRdb processed the multiplex PCR reads anew with MiXCR; each CDR3 protein has one entry. The sample lists about 530,000 distinct CDR3 sequences, more than 15% occurring once. The time point is: newly diagnosed GD, antithyroid drugs for less than 3 months. RNA isolated from PBMCs was used to make the TCR library. The same specimen was also included in a second study, on T cells in Graves' hyperthyroidism and ophthalmopathy.

Sequenced material: peripheral blood mononuclear cells (PBMCs), taken at new diagnosis, from a patient treated with antithyroid drugs. The source is a woman aged 35 to 60 with Graves disease.

There are many counts of this clonotype. The rearrangement joins TRBV5-1 to TRBJ2-1, with D unresolved. Germline CDR1 and CDR2: SGHRS and YFSETQ. The CDR3 loop spans 13 amino acids. V lost 4 bases, J lost 0 bases, and 5 bases lay in between. The CDR3, as DNA: TGCGCCAGCAGCATGAGCTCCTACAATGAGCAGTTCTTC. This sequence encodes CASSMSSYNEQFF. The full variable domain, its missing parts supplied by reference TRBV5-1 and TRBJ2-1, is KAGVTQTPRYLIKTRGQQVTLSCSPISGHRSVSWYQQTPGQGLQFLFEYFSETQRNKGNFPGRFSGRQFSNSRSEMNVSTLELGDSALYLCASSMSSYNEQFFGPGTRLTVL.

This clonotype was recorded many times. This rearrangement joins TRBV5-4 to TRBJ2-4; D gene ambiguous. V lost 4 bases and J 3 bases, leaving 8 bases between the germline ends. CDR1 and CDR2 (germline): SGHNT, YYREEE (reference sequence). The CDR3 is 13 residues long. This CDR3 is CASSPPGKNIQYF. The CDR3 coding sequence is TGTGCCAGCAGCCCACCGGGCAAAAACATTCAGTACTTC.

The chain joins TRBV3-1 to TRBJ2-1, with D possibly being TRBD1 (8 bases). Trimming pared 1 base from V and 5 bases from J, leaving 12 bases between. Germline CDR1 reads LGHDT; CDR2 reads YNNKEL (reference sequence). This CDR3 comprises 15 residues. CDR3 protein: CASSQVTGGDNEQFF. CDR3 in DNA: TGTGCCAGCAGCCAAGTCACAGGGGGGGACAATGAGCAGTTCTTC.

The gene calls are TRBV6-4 and TRBJ2-1, with 10 bases fitting TRBD2. The CDR3 consists of 15 residues. The V gene's germline CDR1 is MRHNA and CDR2 SNTAGT. V lost 4 bases to trimming and J lost 7 bases; unmatched junction nucleotides: 7. The CDR3 loop is CASSVEAGGLNEQFF. DNA of the CDR3: TGTGCCAGCAGTGTAGAAGCGGGGGGGCTGAATGAGCAGTTCTTC.

At least ten counts were recorded for this clonotype. The chain employs TRBV27 and TRBJ1-1; D gene ambiguous. Germline V lookup: CDR1 MNHEY, CDR2 SMNVEV (reference sequence). CDR3 length equals 15 residues. Trimming removed 2 bases at V and 3 bases at J, with 13 bases between. CDR3 nucleotide sequence: TGTGCCAGCAGTTTAAGGTACACCCGGTACACTGAAGCTTTCTTT. Protein sequence: CASSLRYTRYTEAFF.

This clonotype was detected many times. The J gene is TRBJ2-3, the V gene TRBV20-1; D gene uncertain. CDR1 and CDR2 (germline): DFQATT, SNEGSKA (reference sequence). With 5 bases removed from V and 4 bases from J, the gap between germline ends came to 7 bases. The CDR3 covers 11 residues. The chain's CDR3 is CSAGNPDTQYF. CDR3 nucleotide sequence: TGCAGTGCTGGGAATCCAGATACGCAGTATTTT.

The V and J genes are TRBV2 and TRBJ2-2, with 9 bases aligning to TRBD1. CDR1 and CDR2 from the germline V gene are SNHLY and FYNNEI. Trimming at V came to 5 bases and at J to 5 bases, leaving 6 bases not matched to a gene. This CDR3 is built from 15 residues. This CDR3 is CASSQQGASTGELFF. The CDR3 DNA reads TGTGCCAGCAGTCAACAGGGGGCTAGTACCGGGGAGCTGTTTTTT.

This clonotype was found many times. The chain joins TRBV6-5 to TRBJ1-2; D perhaps matches TRBD1 (6 bases). The ends were cut back, 2 bases at V and 2 bases at J, with 9 bases in the middle. CDR1 MNHEY and CDR2 SVGAGI come from the germline V gene. The CDR3 contains 14 residues. The CDR3 loop reads CASSYSGGNYGYTF. The DNA of the CDR3 is TGTGCCAGCAGTTACAGCGGGGGCAACTATGGCTACACCTTC.

This chain uses TRBV5-1 with TRBJ2-7, with TRBD1 matching over 7 bases. Trimming took 5 bases from V and 3 from J; bases not matched to a gene: 17. Germline CDR1 is SGHRS and CDR2 is YFSETQ. The CDR3 runs to 17 residues. The CDR3 loop is CASRPQGQDEFIYEQYF. The CDR3, as DNA: TGCGCCAGCAGGCCTCAAGGACAGGATGAGTTCATCTACGAGCAGTACTTC.

This clonotype turned up a few times. CDR3 DNA sequence: TGTGCCAGCAGACCCGGGACGGACTCTGGAAACACCATATATTTT. It codes for CASRPGTDSGNTIYF. V is TRBV27 and J is TRBJ1-3; D perhaps matches TRBD1 (5 bases). Germline CDR1 reads MNHEY; CDR2 reads SMNVEV (reference sequence). This CDR3 is built from 15 residues. V shed 6 bases and J shed 0 bases, with 12 bases lying between them.

This clonotype was observed a few times. The chain has TRBV27 and TRBJ2-2; 7 bases agree with TRBD1. This CDR3 comprises 15 residues. Germline loops: CDR1 MNHEY, CDR2 SMNVEV (reference sequence). Trimming removed 5 bases from V and 6 bases from J; junction bases left unmatched: 9. The CDR3 nucleotides are TGTGCCAGCAGTCCTCGACAGGGACGGTCCGGGGAGCTGTTTTTT. It specifies CASSPRQGRSGELFF.

This clonotype showed up many times. V usage is TRBV28 and J usage is TRBJ1-1, with TRBD1 matching over 12 bases. Germline trimming cut 5 bases from V and 10 bases from J; bases unmatched to any gene: 8. The CDR3 has 14 residues. Germline values: CDR1 MDHEN, CDR2 SYDVKM. CDR3 sequence reads: CASSPPGTGGSAFF. The CDR3, as DNA: TGTGCCAGCAGTCCGCCAGGGACAGGGGGCTCAGCTTTCTTT.